These T cell receptor beta chains were read from a single sample in a study of cytomegalovirus exposure and HLA in healthy donors. Clones were sequenced by immunoSEQ multiplex PCR, and TCRdb holds only the in-frame ones, with some missing. Of about 240,000 clones detected, approximately 83% appear once; the ten largest clones hold 1% to 1.5%. Sequencing input: PBMCs. These receptors all come from a woman in her thirties in good health and CMV-seropositive. Both conserved end residues are part of each CDR3. The D gene is left open where the match is weak. Clone size is not always given. Where it is, it says once, few, many or a class for expanded clones.

v_gene,j_gene,abundance,d_gene,CDR3aa,CDR3nt
TRBV27,TRBJ2-1,NA,NA,CASSLRALYNEQFF,TGTGCCAGCAGTTTGCGGGCCCTCTACAATGAGCAGTTCTTC
TRBV19,TRBJ1-3,NA,NA,CASNPNPGVSVNTIYF,TGTGCCAGTAACCCAAACCCCGGAGTCAGCGTGAACACCATATATTTT
TRBV10-1,TRBJ2-3,few,TRBD2,CASSILADIPDTQYF,TGCGCCAGCAGTATCCTAGCGGACATCCCAGATACGCAGTATTTT
TRBV7-2,TRBJ2-7,few,NA,CASRAGGAREQYF,TGTGCCAGCAGGGCCGGGGGAGCGAGGGAGCAGTACTTC
TRBV4-1,TRBJ2-1,NA,NA,CASSQVGVPYNEQFF,TGCGCCAGCAGCCAAGTAGGGGTTCCCTACAATGAGCAGTTCTTC
TRBV6-6,TRBJ1-1,NA,NA,CASSFGGRGEAFF,TGTGCCAGCAGTTTTGGGGGCCGGGGTGAAGCTTTCTTT
TRBV6-6,TRBJ2-6,once,TRBD2,CASSSSGSGANVLTF,TGTGCCAGCAGTTCTAGCGGCTCTGGGGCCAACGTCCTGACTTTC
TRBV5-6,TRBJ2-1,NA,TRBD2,CASSSGLAGDLEQFF,TGTGCCAGCAGCTCAGGACTAGCGGGAGATCTTGAGCAGTTCTTC
TRBV7-9,TRBJ1-1,NA,NA,CASSLETGNLFF,TGTGCCAGCAGCTTAGAGACAGGCAACCTCTTCTTT
TRBV19,TRBJ1-5,NA,TRBD1,CASSRDRGGSNQPQHF,TGTGCCAGTAGTAGAGACAGGGGTGGTAGCAATCAGCCCCAGCATTTT
TRBV6-1,TRBJ1-3,NA,NA,CASSALSGNTIYF,TGTGCCAGCAGCGCACTCTCTGGAAACACCATATATTTT
TRBV9,TRBJ2-1,few,TRBD2,CASSTLAGSNEQFF,TGTGCCAGCAGCACATTAGCGGGATCCAATGAGCAGTTCTTC
TRBV5-6,TRBJ2-5,NA,TRBD1,CASSPGQGNPQETQYF,TGTGCCAGCAGCCCCGGACAGGGGAATCCCCAAGAGACCCAGTACTTC
TRBV11-3,TRBJ2-2,NA,TRBD2,CASSLILPSRGGATVGELFF,TGTGCCAGCAGCCTCATCCTCCCTAGTCGGGGGGGCGCGACGGTCGGGGAGCTGTTTTTT
TRBV5-4,TRBJ2-5,NA,TRBD2,CASSYGLAGGGETQYF,TGTGCCAGCAGCTACGGACTAGCGGGAGGGGGAGAGACCCAGTACTTC
TRBV28,TRBJ1-2,NA,NA,CASSLYPGEGNGYTF,TGTGCCAGCAGTTTATATCCAGGGGAAGGAAATGGCTACACCTTC
TRBV6-5,TRBJ2-7,once,NA,CATAPRVTSYEQYF,TGTGCCACCGCCCCCCGGGTAACATCCTACGAGCAGTACTTC
TRBV2,TRBJ2-3,NA,TRBD2,CATNPGGSGDTQYF,TGTGCCACCAACCCGGGCGGGAGTGGCGATACGCAGTATTTT
TRBV9,TRBJ2-7,once,NA,CASSVASGDYEQYF,TGTGCCAGCAGCGTAGCTTCGGGGGACTACGAGCAGTACTTC
TRBV25-1,TRBJ1-2,NA,NA,CASSGPEGDYGYTF,TGTGCCAGCAGTGGCCCCGAGGGGGACTATGGCTACACCTTC
TRBV20-1,TRBJ1-3,NA,TRBD1,CSAPQGNTIYF,TGCAGTGCTCCACAGGGGAACACCATATATTTT
TRBV4-1,TRBJ2-7,NA,TRBD2,CASSQDPGLRPAGGSYEQYF,TGCGCCAGCAGCCAAGATCCAGGTCTAAGGCCAGCGGGAGGATCCTACGAGCAGTACTTC
TRBV10-3,TRBJ2-7,NA,NA,CAISSAGRAYEQYF,TGTGCCATCAGTTCCGCGGGGCGAGCCTACGAGCAGTACTTC
TRBV10-3,TRBJ2-7,NA,TRBD2,CAISFPERGEAYEQYF,TGTGCCATCAGTTTCCCCGAACGGGGGGAAGCCTACGAGCAGTACTTC
TRBV5-4,TRBJ2-2,NA,TRBD1,CASSLPPGQGLTGELFF,TGTGCCAGCAGCCTACCGCCGGGACAGGGACTCACCGGGGAGCTGTTTTTT